This T cell receptor beta chain is drawn from a study of graft-versus-host responses after intestinal transplantation. Study details: Isolated intestinal, liver-intestinal, or multivisceral transplants were what recipients had. Anti-thymocyte globulin induction preceded two to three years of tacrolimus and steroid maintenance in all recipients. Study-wide results and limits: An association linked early post-transplant HvG declines with peak circulating GvH clone levels. Recipient marrow contained GvH clones, some of which appeared first in ileum or blood.

The germline gives CDR1 MNHEY, CDR2 SVGAGI. The CDR3 contains 13 residues. The V and J ends lost 10 bases and 2 bases respectively, with 9 bases between them. Comments on this clone: Its cognate antigen is unknown.

This table comes from immunoSEQ multiplex PCR, and its TCRdb copy is limited to in-frame clones, with some not included. The data show roughly 70,000 clones, roughly 92% seen once. The sample was bone marrow, taken approximately 700 days after intestinal transplantation. The genes are TRBV6-5 and TRBJ1-6; the D is unclear. The sequence derives from a human patient who received an intestinal transplant, so some T cells may come from the graft donor. CDR3 nucleotide sequence: TGTGCCACCGGTACCGCCTATAATTCACCCCTCCACTTT. Protein: CATGTAYNSPLHF.